These 31 T cell receptor beta chains were all obtained from the same sample, sequenced in a study of T-cell reconstitution after alpha-beta-depleted transplantation in children. Unique molecular identifiers were incorporated during preparation of the TCRbeta library. TCRdb fed the PCR reads into MiXCR, producing one record per CDR3 protein. This table has fewer than 750,000 distinct CDR3 sequences, roughly a quarter appearing once. The input for sequencing was PBMCs, taken before TCRalphabeta/CD19-depleted stem cell transplant. These TCRs come from a boy younger than two with Wiskott-Aldrich syndrome, due to receive a stem cell transplant.

The J gene is TRBJ1-2, the V gene TRBV20-1; D not resolved. V lost 6 bases to trimming and J lost 4 bases, with 9 bases between them. The V gene's germline CDR1 is DFQATT and CDR2 SNEGSKA (reference sequence). This CDR3 contains 11 residues. As DNA, the CDR3 is TGCAGTGCCACCACCCCCTATGGCTACACCTTC. It translates to CSATTPYGYTF.

This clonotype was observed a handful of times. V gene TRBV5-1 combines with J gene TRBJ2-3; D is ambiguous. Trimming took 4 bases from V and 1 from J, leaving 10 bases between them. The CDR3 extends over 14 amino acids. Germline loops: CDR1 SGHRS, CDR2 YFSETQ. Written as DNA, the CDR3 is TGCGCCAGCAGCGGGCGAGCACGCACAGATACGCAGTATTTT. Amino acids: CASSGRARTDTQYF.

This clonotype came up a few times. The CDR3 loop is CATSDPTGPGGETQYF. The CDR3, as DNA: TGTGCCACCAGTGACCCGACAGGGCCGGGGGGAGAGACCCAGTACTTC. The V gene is TRBV24-1, the J gene TRBJ2-5, with D possibly called TRBD1 or TRBD2 (7 bases each). Trimming left V 4 bases short and J 4 bases short, with 18 bases between. The CDR3 spans 16 residues. Per the germline V gene, CDR1 is KGHDR and CDR2 is SFDVKD.

The chain recombines TRBV5-1 with TRBJ2-2; maybe TRBD2 (6 bases). The germline gives CDR1 SGHRS, CDR2 YFSETQ. The CDR3 runs 16 residues. Trimming took 4 bases from V and 5 from J, leaving 18 bases between them. The CDR3 DNA reads TGCGCCAGCAGCCCCGTATCGTGGGCGGGGACCGGGGAGCTGTTTTTT. It codes for CASSPVSWAGTGELFF.

The rearrangement links TRBV5-1 to TRBJ2-1; 10 positions match TRBD2. This CDR3 region has 20 residues. J gave up 0 bases and V 4 bases, and 16 bases lay outside the gene matches. CDR1 SGHRS and CDR2 YFSETQ come from the germline V gene. CDR3 coding DNA: TGCGCCAGCAGCCTGAAGGGCCTAGCGGGAGCGCCCAGCTCCTACAATGAGCAGTTCTTC. Translated, it gives CASSLKGLAGAPSSYNEQFF.

The chain joins TRBV5-1 to TRBJ1-1; D is unclear. From germline, CDR1 is SGHRS and CDR2 YFSETQ. CDR3 length: 18 residues. V lost 0 bases and J lost 1, with 19 bases in between. The CDR3 protein is CASSLESRAGRANTEAFF. The CDR3 DNA reads TGCGCCAGCAGCTTGGAGAGTCGGGCAGGTAGAGCGAACACTGAAGCTTTCTTT.

This clonotype was seen a few times. Relative to the germline gene, one junction end is altered; a read error may explain this. This chain uses TRBV5-1 with TRBJ2-1, with TRBD2 identical over 7 bases. Germline lookup yields CDR1 SGHRS and CDR2 YFSETQ. The CDR3 runs to 12 residues. The CDR3, as DNA: TGCGCCAGCAGCCGGGACTACCATGAGCAGTTCTTC. Residues: CASSRDYHEQFF.

This clonotype showed up just a few times. The rearrangement links TRBV12-3 or TRBV12-4 to TRBJ2-7; TRBD2 aligns across 7 bases. The length of the CDR3 is 16 residues. V was pared by 5 bases and J by 7 bases, with 17 bases of the junction left unmatched. CDR3 sequence (DNA): TGTGCCAGCAGTCGCACTAGCGTGGGTGTCTCGAGGGAGCAGTACTTC. Amino acid sequence: CASSRTSVGVSREQYF.

In its sample, this clonotype was seen a few times. This rearrangement joins TRBV5-1 to TRBJ2-2; tentative D call: TRBD1 (5 bases). The CDR3 runs to 16 residues. The germline CDR1 and CDR2 sequences are SGHRS and YFSETQ. Trimming left V 5 bases short and J 0 bases short, with 14 bases between. CDR3 sequence reads: CASSGRALSNTGELFF. The DNA for the CDR3 is TGCGCCAGCAGTGGCAGGGCCTTATCGAACACCGGGGAGCTGTTTTTT.

This clonotype turned up a few times. This sequence joins TRBV5-5 and TRBJ2-7, with D uncertain. The CDR3 loop spans 14 amino acids. Germline V CDR1 and CDR2: SGHKS, YYEKEE (reference sequence). V was clipped by 0 bases and J by 0 bases, with 7 bases between them. Here the CDR3 DNA reads TGTGCCAGCAGCTTGGAACCGTCCTCCTACGAGCAGTACTTC. This sequence encodes CASSLEPSSYEQYF.

The table lists this clonotype with a few counts. The V and J genes are TRBV11-3 and TRBJ2-1; the D gene could be TRBD1 or TRBD2 (5 bases each). The V gene's germline CDR1 is SGHNT and CDR2 YENEEA. The CDR3 length is 15 residues. V dropped 1 base and J dropped 6 bases, with 13 bases sitting between them. CDR3 sequence reads: CASSLVSGTLNEQFF. In nucleotides, the CDR3 is TGTGCCAGCAGCTTAGTTTCCGGGACCCTCAATGAGCAGTTCTTC.

The J gene is TRBJ2-3, the V gene TRBV10-3, with a possible D match to TRBD1 (6 bases). V was cut by 0 bases and J by 2 bases, with 12 bases left in between. Per germline, CDR1 ENHRY and CDR2 SYGVKD. This CDR3 spans 16 amino acids. The CDR3 DNA follows: TGTGCCATCAGTGAGTCTTGGACAGCCTCCACAGATACGCAGTATTTT. Translating gives CAISESWTASTDTQYF.

This clonotype was counted only a few times. The J gene is TRBJ2-3, the V gene TRBV3-1; D is uncertain. Germline V gene data show CDR1 as LGHDT and CDR2 as YNNKEL (reference sequence). The CDR3 is 12 residues long. Deletions cut 0 bases from V and 11 bases from J, with 9 bases between. CDR3 in DNA: TGTGCCAGCAGCCAAGATCTGGGAAGGCAGTATTTT. The encoded protein is CASSQDLGRQYF.

The sample holds a few counts of this clonotype. The rearrangement links TRBV4-2 to TRBJ2-1; 8 nucleotides match TRBD2. V dropped 0 bases and J dropped 10; count of bases not matched to a gene: 5. CDR1 LGHNA and CDR2 YNFKEQ come from the germline V gene. The CDR3 contains 14 residues. The chain's CDR3 is CASSQDGTRGEQFF. The CDR3 DNA sequence: TGTGCCAGCAGCCAAGATGGGACTAGAGGGGAGCAGTTCTTC.

This chain joins TRBV5-1 and TRBJ1-5; no firm D call. The CDR3 has 14 amino acids. Germline V lookup: CDR1 SGHRS, CDR2 YFSETQ. Trimming took off 0 bases at V and 9 bases at J, with 13 bases between the two ends. The CDR3 loop reads CASSLDGGPRPQHF. The DNA for the CDR3 is TGCGCCAGCAGCTTGGATGGCGGACCGCGGCCCCAGCATTTT.

There are a few counts of this clonotype. The CDR3 loop reads CASSLGLAGANTGELFF. In nucleotides, the CDR3 is TGCGCCAGCAGCTTGGGACTAGCGGGGGCGAACACCGGGGAGCTGTTTTTT. The V call is TRBV5-1, the J call TRBJ2-2; 12 bases agree with TRBD2. This CDR3 spans 17 amino acids. CDR1 is SGHRS, CDR2 YFSETQ, per germline. The V and J ends lost 0 bases and 0 bases, in that order; junction bases with no gene match: 0.

This clonotype was counted only a few times. V gene TRBV12-3 or TRBV12-4 combines with J gene TRBJ2-3; the D is unclear. The CDR3 is made up of 12 amino acids. Between the trimmed V and J ends, which lost 4 bases and 5 bases, there was a span of 7 bases. In nucleotides, the CDR3 is TGTGCCAGCAGTTCCGTTGGAGATACGCAGTATTTT. Encoded protein: CASSSVGDTQYF.

V and J are TRBV6-1 and TRBJ1-2; 7 bases map to TRBD1. CDR1 and CDR2 from the germline V gene are MNHNS and SASEGT. This CDR3 has 14 amino acids. V shed 6 bases and J 4 bases; nucleotides not matched to a gene: 8. For the CDR3, the DNA is TGTGCCAGCAGGAAAGGGACAGCTTCCTATGGCTACACCTTC. Translated: CASRKGTASYGYTF.

The V gene is TRBV20-1, the J gene TRBJ2-5; 7 nucleotides match TRBD1. The germline gives CDR1 DFQATT, CDR2 SNEGSKA (reference sequence). The CDR3 runs to 13 residues. Unmatched junction bases numbered 6, after V lost 6 bases and J lost 2 bases. CDR3 region: CSADVQGQETQYF. As DNA, the CDR3 is TGCAGTGCGGACGTACAGGGGCAAGAGACCCAGTACTTC.

In its sample, this clonotype was seen a few times. V gene TRBV9 combines with J gene TRBJ2-7; TRBD2 matches at 7 bases. With 3 bases clipped from V and 6 bases from J, the junction kept 15 bases outside the gene matches. CDR1 SGDLS and CDR2 YYNGEE come from the germline V gene. The CDR3 extends over 16 amino acids. The CDR3 sequence: CASSASGKFNRGEQYF. DNA for the CDR3: TGTGCCAGCAGCGCAAGCGGGAAGTTTAATAGGGGCGAGCAGTACTTC.

The gene calls are TRBV5-1 and TRBJ2-7; 7 bases are shared with TRBD1. The CDR3 totals 15 residues. V gave up 0 bases and J gave up 4 bases; unmatched junction bases: 7. Germline CDR1 reads SGHRS; CDR2 reads YFSETQ. The CDR3 is CASSLARGRGYEQYF. The CDR3 DNA follows: TGCGCCAGCAGCTTGGCCCGTGGCAGGGGGTACGAGCAGTACTTC.

This clonotype occurred a few times. This chain links TRBV5-1 with TRBJ2-2, with D perhaps TRBD1 or TRBD2 (5 bases each). With 5 bases removed from V and 6 bases from J, the gap between germline ends came to 17 bases. CDR1 is SGHRS and CDR2 is YFSETQ in the germline V gene. The CDR3 length is 15 residues. CDR3 coding DNA: TGCGCCAGCAGTCCTCAGGGACGGATAGCCGGGGAGCTGTTTTTT. It encodes CASSPQGRIAGELFF. The full variable domain, with the rest looked up from reference TRBV5-1 and TRBJ2-2, is KAGVTQTPRYLIKTRGQQVTLSCSPISGHRSVSWYQQTPGQGLQFLFEYFSETQRNKGNFPGRFSGRQFSNSRSEMNVSTLELGDSALYLCASSPQGRIAGELFFGEGSRLTVL.

The gene calls are TRBV20-1 and TRBJ2-7; D unresolved. Deletions cut 0 bases from V and 0 bases from J, with 12 bases between. Germline V gives CDR1 DFQATT, CDR2 SNEGSKA (reference sequence). The CDR3 extends over 15 amino acids. CDR3 sequence reads: CSARDGLKSSYEQYF. The CDR3 DNA sequence: TGCAGTGCTAGAGATGGTTTAAAGAGCTCCTACGAGCAGTACTTC.

The CDR3 is CSARILTGGNYGYTF. The CDR3, as DNA: TGCAGTGCTAGGATATTGACAGGGGGGAACTATGGCTACACCTTC. The J gene is TRBJ1-2, the V gene TRBV20-1; the match to TRBD1 covers 9 bases. The germline V gene encodes CDR1 DFQATT and CDR2 SNEGSKA (reference sequence). Trimming removed 3 bases from V and 2 bases from J; junction bases left unmatched: 7. The CDR3 runs to 15 residues.

This clonotype occurred a few times. J is TRBJ2-5 and V is TRBV3-1; D gene ambiguous. The CDR3 sequence is 14 residues long. V was pared by 1 base and J by 5 bases, with 11 bases between. Germline lookup yields CDR1 LGHDT and CDR2 YNNKEL (reference sequence). CDR3 sequence: CASSQGPGLETQYF. For the CDR3, the DNA is TGTGCCAGCAGCCAAGGACCGGGTTTGGAGACCCAGTACTTC.

In regard to this clonotype: Compared with germline, one end of the junction differs, possibly owing to a read error. The J gene is TRBJ1-5, the V gene TRBV6-2 or TRBV6-3; the D is unclear. CDR3 length equals 15 residues. The germline V gene encodes CDR1 MNHEY and CDR2 SVGEGT. CDR3 amino acids: CASSLPRPGNQPQHF. The DNA for the CDR3 is TGTGCCAGCAGCCTCCCGCGACCGGGCAATCAGCCCCAGCATTTC.

The chain employs TRBV29-1 and TRBJ1-2; a possible D gene is TRBD1 (5 bases). V gave up 4 bases and J gave up 5 bases, with 8 bases separating them. Germline V lookup: CDR1 SQVTM, CDR2 ANQGSEA. This CDR3 contains 11 residues. DNA of the CDR3: TGCAGCGTTGCAGGGCGTTATGGCTACACCTTC. Translated, it gives CSVAGRYGYTF.

J is TRBJ2-1 and V is TRBV11-2; TRBD2 agrees at 7 bases. Unmatched junction bases numbered 5, after V lost 4 bases and J lost 2 bases. The CDR3 spans 15 residues. The germline gives CDR1 SGHAT, CDR2 FQNNGV. This chain's CDR3 is CASSSLAVTYNEQFF. CDR3 DNA sequence: TGTGCCAGCAGCTCTCTAGCGGTAACCTACAATGAGCAGTTCTTC.

CDR3 bases: TGCGCCAGCAGCCCCCTTACTAGCTCGGGTGAGCAGTTCTTC. The encoded protein is CASSPLTSSGEQFF. This rearrangement joins TRBV5-1 to TRBJ2-1, with a possible D match to TRBD2 (6 bases). CDR1 and CDR2 from the germline V gene are SGHRS and YFSETQ. Trimming pared 4 bases from V and 9 bases from J, leaving 17 bases between. CDR3 length equals 14 residues.

The chain uses TRBV28 and TRBJ1-2; 8 bases are a match to TRBD1. The CDR3 covers 13 residues. The ends lost 6 bases at V and 6 bases at J; junction bases unmatched: 6. In germline, CDR1 is MDHEN, CDR2 SYDVKM. The CDR3 sequence: CASSGQGPNGYTF. CDR3 bases: TGTGCCAGCAGCGGACAGGGCCCAAATGGCTACACCTTC.

The J gene is TRBJ2-1, the V gene TRBV7-6; 7 bases align to TRBD2. Looked up from germline, CDR1 is SGHVS and CDR2 is FNYEAQ. The CDR3 is 16 amino acids. V lost 1 base, J lost 0 bases, and 3 bases stayed unmatched. The CDR3 nucleotides are TGTGCCAGCAGCTTAGATCTAGCGGTCTCCTACAATGAGCAGTTCTTC. The encoded protein is CASSLDLAVSYNEQFF.